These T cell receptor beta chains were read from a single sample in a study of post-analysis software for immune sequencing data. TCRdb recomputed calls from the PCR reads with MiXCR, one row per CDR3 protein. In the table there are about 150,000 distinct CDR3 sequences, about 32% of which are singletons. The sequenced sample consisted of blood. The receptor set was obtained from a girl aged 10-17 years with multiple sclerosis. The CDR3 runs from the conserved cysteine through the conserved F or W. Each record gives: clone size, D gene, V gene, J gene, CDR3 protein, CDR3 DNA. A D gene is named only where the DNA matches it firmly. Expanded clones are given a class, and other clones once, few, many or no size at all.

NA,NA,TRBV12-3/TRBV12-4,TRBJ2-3,CASSLGDLGTDTQYF,TGTGCCAGCAGTTTGGGGGACCTCGGCACAGATACGCAGTATTTT
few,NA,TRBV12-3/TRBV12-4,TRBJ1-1,CASSYSPHRDTEAFF,TGTGCCAGCAGCTACAGTCCTCATCGGGACACTGAAGCTTTCTTT
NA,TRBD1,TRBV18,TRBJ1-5,CTSSPSGTENQPQHF,TGTACCAGCTCCCCATCCGGGACAGAAAATCAGCCCCAGCATTTT
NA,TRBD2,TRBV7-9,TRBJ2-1,CASSPSAGGRNNEQFF,TGTGCCAGCAGCCCCTCTGCGGGGGGACGTAACAATGAGCAGTTCTTC
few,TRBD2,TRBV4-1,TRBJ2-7,CASSQEAAGVNEQYF,TGCGCCAGCAGCCAAGAAGCCGCGGGAGTAAATGAGCAGTACTTC
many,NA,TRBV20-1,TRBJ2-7,CSASEQGLGEQYF,TGCAGTGCTAGTGAACAGGGCCTCGGGGAGCAGTACTTC
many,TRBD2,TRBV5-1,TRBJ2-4,CASSPTPGGDIQYF,TGCGCCAGCAGCCCTACACCCGGGGGGGACATTCAGTACTTC
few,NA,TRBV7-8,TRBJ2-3,CASSLAWTASTDTQYF,TGTGCCAGCAGCTTAGCCTGGACAGCTAGCACAGATACGCAGTATTTT
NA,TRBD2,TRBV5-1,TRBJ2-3,CASSPQLAASADTQYF,TGCGCCAGCAGCCCACAACTAGCGGCCTCCGCAGATACGCAGTATTTT
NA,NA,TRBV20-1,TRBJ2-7,CSASRGGGTYEQYF,TGCAGTGCTAGCCGAGGAGGGGGGACCTACGAGCAGTACTTC
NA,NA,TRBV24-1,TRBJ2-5,CATSDTRAEEETQYF,TGTGCCACCAGTGACACACGGGCCGAGGAAGAGACCCAGTACTTC
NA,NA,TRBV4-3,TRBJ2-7,CASSQDGNPTTSYEQYF,TGCGCCAGCAGCCAAGATGGGAACCCAACTACCTCCTACGAGCAGTACTTC
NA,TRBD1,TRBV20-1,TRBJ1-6,CSAREDRGNSPLHF,TGCAGTGCTAGAGAAGACAGGGGGAATTCACCCCTCCACTTT
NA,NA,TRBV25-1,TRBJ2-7,CARSESRRYPSYEQYF,TGTGCCCGCAGTGAATCCCGCAGGTATCCTTCCTACGAGCAGTACTTC
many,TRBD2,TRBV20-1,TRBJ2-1,CSASTPDLGGNEQFF,TGCAGTGCTAGTACTCCGGACCTCGGGGGGAATGAGCAGTTCTTC
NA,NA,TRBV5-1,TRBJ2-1,CASSLGFRSYNEQFF,TGCGCCAGCAGCTTGGGTTTCCGCTCCTACAATGAGCAGTTCTTC
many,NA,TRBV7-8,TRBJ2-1,CASSLGLSEQFF,TGTGCCAGCAGCTTAGGGTTAAGTGAGCAGTTCTTC
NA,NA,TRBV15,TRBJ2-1,CATSSTRDAYNEQFF,TGTGCCACCAGCTCTACACGGGATGCCTACAATGAGCAGTTCTTC
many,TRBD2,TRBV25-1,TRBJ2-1,CASSETSGRATRNEQFF,TGTGCCAGCAGTGAAACTAGCGGGAGGGCCACTAGGAATGAGCAGTTCTTC
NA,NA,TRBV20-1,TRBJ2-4,CSAREEYGDHEQYF,TGCAGTGCTAGAGAGGAGTACGGGGATCATGAGCAGTACTTC
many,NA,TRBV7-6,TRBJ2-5,CASSALDRGRREVETQYF,TGTGCCAGCAGCGCCCTTGACAGGGGCCGGCGGGAGGTAGAGACCCAGTACTTC
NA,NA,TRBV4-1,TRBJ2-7,CASSQLGGSSEQYF,TGCGCCAGCAGCCAGCTTGGAGGGAGCTCCGAGCAGTACTTC
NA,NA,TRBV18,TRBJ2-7,CASSNGRSDYEQYF,TGTGCCAGCTCAAATGGTAGGTCGGACTACGAGCAGTACTTC
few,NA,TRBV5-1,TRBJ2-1,CASNGGADSYNEQFF,TGCGCCAGCAACGGCGGCGCTGACTCCTACAATGAACAGTTCTTC
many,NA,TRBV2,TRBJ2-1,CASTRKGNEQFF,TGTGCCAGCACCCGAAAGGGGAATGAGCAGTTCTTC
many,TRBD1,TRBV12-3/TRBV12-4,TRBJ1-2,CASSLGDRGGGYTF,TGTGCCAGCAGTTTAGGGGACAGGGGCGGTGGCTACACCTTC
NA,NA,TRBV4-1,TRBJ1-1,CASSPMEGNTEAFF,TGCGCCAGCAGCCCAATGGAGGGGAACACTGAAGCTTTCTTT
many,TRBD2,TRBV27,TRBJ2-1,CASRYLAGEEEQFF,TGTGCCAGCAGATACTTAGCGGGAGAGGAGGAGCAGTTCTTC
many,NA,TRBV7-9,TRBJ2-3,CASSLAESTDTQYF,TGTGCCAGCAGCTTAGCGGAATCCACAGATACGCAGTATTTT
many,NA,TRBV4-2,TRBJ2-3,CASSQERTSDTQYF,TGTGCCAGCAGCCAAGAACGGACTTCAGATACGCAGTATTTT
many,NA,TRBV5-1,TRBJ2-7,CASSPRRESFYEQYF,TGCGCCAGCAGCCCCCGACGGGAGAGCTTCTACGAGCAGTACTTC
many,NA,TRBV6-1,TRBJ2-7,CASSREGAAGEQYF,TGTGCCAGCAGCCGAGAGGGGGCAGCGGGGGAGCAGTACTTC
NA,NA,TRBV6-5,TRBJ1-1,CASSYGPTGGTEAFF,TGTGCCAGCAGTTACGGTCCCACCGGGGGCACTGAAGCTTTCTTT
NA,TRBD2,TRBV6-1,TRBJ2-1,CASSVLAGGNEQFF,TGTGCCAGCAGTGTACTAGCGGGGGGGAATGAGCAGTTCTTC
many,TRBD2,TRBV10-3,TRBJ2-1,CAISESRLAGGPSYNEQFF,TGTGCCATCAGTGAGTCGAGGCTAGCGGGAGGGCCCTCCTACAATGAGCAGTTCTTC
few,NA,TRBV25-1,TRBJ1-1,CASIRGPEAFF,TGTGCCAGCATTAGAGGACCTGAAGCTTTCTTT
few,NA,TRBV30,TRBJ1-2,CAWSVGQIYGYTF,TGTGCCTGGAGTGTTGGACAGATCTATGGCTACACCTTC
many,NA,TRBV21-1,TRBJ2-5,CASSKGERQFTGETQYF,TGTGCCAGCAGCAAAGGGGAGCGACAATTCACAGGAGAGACCCAGTACTTC
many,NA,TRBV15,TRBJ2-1,CATSRDRARVGNEQFF,TGTGCCACCAGCAGAGATCGGGCTAGAGTGGGTAATGAGCAGTTCTTC
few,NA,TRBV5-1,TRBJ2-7,CASRRWERWVEQYF,TGCGCCAGCAGGAGGTGGGAGCGGTGGGTTGAGCAGTACTTC
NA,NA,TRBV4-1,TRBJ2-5,CAGSREGAEETQYF,TGCGCCGGCAGCCGTGAAGGGGCGGAAGAGACCCAGTACTTC
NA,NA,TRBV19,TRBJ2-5,CASSGGLQETQYF,TGTGCCAGTAGTGGGGGCCTCCAAGAGACCCAGTACTTC
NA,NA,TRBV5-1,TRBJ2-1,CASSLDPEDNEQFF,TGCGCCAGCAGCTTGGACCCAGAAGACAATGAGCAGTTCTTC
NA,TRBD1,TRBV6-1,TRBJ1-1,CASSEPGQKINTEAFF,TGTGCCAGCAGTGAACCGGGACAGAAAATAAACACTGAAGCTTTCTTT
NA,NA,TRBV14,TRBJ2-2,CASSRLSMPNTGERFF,TGTGCCAGCAGCCGATTGTCCATGCCGAACACCGGGGAGCGGTTTTTT
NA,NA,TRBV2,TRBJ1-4,CASSDGQTNDKLFF,TGTGCCAGCAGTGACGGACAAACTAATGATAAACTGTTTTTT
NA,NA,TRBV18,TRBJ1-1,CASSPAGIGTEAFF,TGTGCCAGCTCACCCGCAGGGATAGGCACTGAAGCTTTCTTT
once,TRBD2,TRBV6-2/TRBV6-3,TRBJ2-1,CASSRGLAGGVYNEQFF,TGTGCCAGCAGCCGGGGACTAGCGGGGGGCGTCTACAATGAGCAGTTCTTC
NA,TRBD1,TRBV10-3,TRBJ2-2,CAISEVTGVTGELFF,TGTGCCATCAGTGAGGTGACAGGGGTTACCGGGGAGCTGTTTTTT
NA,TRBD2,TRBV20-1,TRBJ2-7,CSARDWQGGGEQYF,TGCAGTGCTAGAGATTGGCAGGGCGGGGGGGAGCAGTACTTC
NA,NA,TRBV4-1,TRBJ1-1,CASSQVGGRTGEAFF,TGCGCCAGCAGCCAAGTGGGGGGGCGAACAGGTGAAGCTTTCTTT